The 30 T cell receptor beta chains below were found in one sample sequenced in a study of read filtering for tumor transcriptome and immune sequencing. From around 0.4 ug of RNA, a library with molecular barcoded alpha/delta and beta/gamma adaptors was made. MiXCR, applied by TCRdb to the reads, yields one record per CDR3 protein. In the table there are some 120,000 distinct CDR3 sequences, approximately 12% of which are singletons. Material for sequencing was a population of CD138-negative cells sorted from bone marrow. These receptors originate from a donor aged 40 or older with multiple myeloma.

The J gene is TRBJ2-1, the V gene TRBV6-4; D ambiguous. Trimming shortened V by 8 bases and J by 10 bases, and 15 bases separated the two germline ends. The CDR3 totals 12 residues. In germline, CDR1 is MRHNA, CDR2 SNTAGT. The CDR3 DNA follows: TGTGCCAGCTTCCGAGCACCCGACGAGCAGTTCTTC. Its protein is CASFRAPDEQFF.

This clonotype was observed a few times. The gene calls are TRBV7-2 and TRBJ2-2; 13 positions agree with TRBD2. V was pared by 4 bases and J by 1 base, with 6 bases of the junction left unmatched. This CDR3 region has 18 residues. The germline V gene encodes CDR1 SGHTA and CDR2 FQGNSA. The CDR3, as DNA: TGTGCCAGCAGCTCAAGACTAGCGGGGGGACAGAACACCGGGGAGCTGTTTTTT. Amino acids: CASSSRLAGGQNTGELFF.

This clonotype has at least ten counts. The V call is TRBV5-1, the J call TRBJ2-4; TRBD2 agrees at 8 bases. Germline V lookup: CDR1 SGHRS, CDR2 YFSETQ. The CDR3 is 14 amino acids. V dropped 0 bases and J dropped 8; count of bases not matched to a gene: 4. DNA of the CDR3: TGCGCCAGCAGCTTGGTGCTAGCGGGTGACATTCAGTACTTC. This gives the protein CASSLVLAGDIQYF.

This sequence joins TRBV27 and TRBJ2-3; 7 bases map to TRBD2. Germline CDR1 MNHEY, CDR2 SMNVEV (reference sequence). This CDR3 is 20 amino acids long. Germline trimming cut 0 bases from V and 3 bases from J; bases unmatched to any gene: 18. The CDR3 bases are TGTGCCAGCAGTTTATCGATAAGGGGTGGGGCTAGCGGACGAACAGATACGCAGTATTTT. It specifies CASSLSIRGGASGRTDTQYF.

This clonotype was counted at least ten times. The chain has TRBV23-1 and TRBJ2-3; 7 bases are a match to TRBD2. TRBV23-1 is annotated as an ORF whose role is uncertain. V lost 4 bases, J lost 3 bases, and 7 bases stayed unmatched. The CDR3 consists of 15 residues. The CDR3 sequence: CASSRCGSSTDTQYF. The CDR3 region has the DNA TGCGCCAGCAGTCGGTGCGGGAGCTCTACAGATACGCAGTATTTT.

This chain joins TRBV5-1 and TRBJ1-4, with D possibly matching TRBD1 (6 bases). V was cut by 0 bases and J by 8 bases, with 17 bases left in between. The germline CDR1 and CDR2 sequences are SGHRS and YFSETQ. This CDR3 is built from 16 residues. The CDR3 reads CASSLAPGGGEEKLFF. CDR3 nucleotide sequence: TGCGCCAGCAGCTTGGCACCCGGGGGGGGCGAGGAAAAACTGTTTTTT.

V is TRBV2 and J is TRBJ2-5; TRBD2 is a possible D gene (5 bases). Germline lookup yields CDR1 SNHLY and CDR2 FYNNEI. V lost 7 bases, J lost 5 bases, and 17 bases lay in between. CDR3 size: 14 residues. CDR3 residues: CASKNTLARETQYF. For the CDR3, the DNA is TGTGCCAGCAAAAATACCCTAGCCCGGGAGACCCAGTACTTC.

This clonotype was observed at least ten times. The genes are TRBV7-2 and TRBJ2-3, with 10 bases matching TRBD2. Germline-derived CDR1 and CDR2 are SGHTA and FQGNSA. V gave up 5 bases and J gave up 5 bases; unmatched junction bases: 13. The length of the CDR3 is 17 residues. CDR3 in amino acids: CASSLSGGAGSGDTQYF. As DNA, the CDR3 is TGTGCCAGCAGCCTAAGCGGGGGGGCCGGATCGGGAGATACGCAGTATTTT. The variable domain in full, with the rest retrieved from reference TRBV7-2 and TRBJ2-3, is GAGVSQSPSNKVTEKGKDVELRCDPISGHTALYWYRQSLGQGLEFLIYFQGNSAPDKSGLPSDRFSAERTGGSVSTLTIQRTQQEDSAVYLCASSLSGGAGSGDTQYFGPGTRLTVL.

A few counts support this clonotype. CDR3 bases: TGTGCCACCAGTGCTATTGGGACGCCCTCGGACAATGAGCAGTTCTTC. This translates into CATSAIGTPSDNEQFF. The chain is built from TRBV24-1 and TRBJ2-1; possibly TRBD1 or TRBD2 for D (5 bases each). Trimming took off 5 bases at V and 5 bases at J, with 18 bases between the two ends. The CDR3 runs 16 residues. Germline assignment: CDR1 KGHDR and CDR2 SFDVKD.

This clonotype has at least ten counts. V and J are TRBV5-1 and TRBJ2-3; 9 bases fit TRBD2. V shed 0 bases, J shed 5 bases, and the junction held 4 bases outside the gene matches. The CDR3 length is 15 residues. Germline CDR1 SGHRS, CDR2 YFSETQ. CDR3 region: CASSLEGLARDTQYF. CDR3 DNA sequence: TGCGCCAGCAGCTTGGAGGGACTAGCAAGAGATACGCAGTATTTT.

This clonotype occurred a few times. With a much larger clone just one base away, this may be a read error. This CDR3 is CSASPTSCNEQFF. CDR3 DNA sequence: TGCAGTGCTAGCCCTACCTCCTGCAATGAGCAGTTCTTC. This chain uses TRBV20-1 with TRBJ2-1; no clear D gene. CDR1 DFQATT and CDR2 SNEGSKA come from the germline V gene (reference sequence). The CDR3 covers 13 residues.

Turning to this clonotype: Possible read error: a much larger clone is one base away. The chain carries TRBV6-6 and TRBJ2-7, with D perhaps matching TRBD1 (6 bases). The CDR3 totals 15 residues. Germline V gene sequence: CDR1 MNHNY, CDR2 SVGAGI (reference sequence). V was shortened by 2 bases and J by 5 bases, with 16 bases between the two germline ends. Here the CDR3 DNA reads TGTGCCAGCAGTTACCCCGATATACAGGGCCACGAGCAGTACTTC. Amino acids: CASSYPDIQGHEQYF.

The sample holds many counts of this clonotype. The chain combines TRBV6-1 with TRBJ2-1, with 8 bases lining up with TRBD1. V gave up 8 bases and J gave up 2 bases; unmatched junction bases: 5. CDR1 and CDR2 (germline): MNHNS, SASEGT. The CDR3 contains 14 residues. The CDR3: CASRGTGPYNEQFF. As DNA, the CDR3 is TGTGCCAGCCGGGGGACAGGACCCTACAATGAGCAGTTCTTC.

This clonotype was seen ten or more times. The rearrangement joins TRBV19 to TRBJ2-1, with TRBD2 matching 9 bases. CDR3 length: 19 amino acids. Germline lookup yields CDR1 LNHDA and CDR2 SQIVND (reference sequence). V was clipped by 4 bases and J by 0 bases; unmatched bases: 13. The CDR3 loop is CASSTRGTSFGSSYNEQFF. CDR3 DNA: TGTGCCAGTAGTACGCGGGGGACTAGCTTCGGGAGCTCCTACAATGAGCAGTTCTTC.

At least ten counts were recorded for this clonotype. The V and J genes are TRBV10-3 and TRBJ2-3, with 11 bases lining up with TRBD2. Germline CDR1 and CDR2: ENHRY and SYGVKD. V was pared by 2 bases and J by 2 bases, with 6 bases of the junction left unmatched. CDR3 length equals 17 residues. The CDR3 is CAISEDVTSGTTDTQYF. The CDR3 nucleotides read TGTGCCATCAGTGAGGATGTGACTAGCGGGACCACAGATACGCAGTATTTT.

This clonotype has ten or more counts. The gene calls are TRBV6-5 and TRBJ2-1, with TRBD2 matching over 9 bases. Trimming removed 6 bases from V and 5 bases from J; junction bases left unmatched: 5. CDR3 length: 14 residues. Germline CDR1 and CDR2: MNHEY and SVGAGI. The CDR3 region has the DNA TGTGCCAGCAGCCTAGCGGGATTCCACAATGAGCAGTTCTTC. Residues: CASSLAGFHNEQFF.

This clonotype showed up many times. This chain links TRBV12-5 with TRBJ2-1; the match to TRBD2 covers 10 bases. V was clipped by 2 bases and J by 4 bases; unmatched bases: 5. CDR1 and CDR2 from the germline V gene are LGHNT and FRNRAP. CDR3 length: 16 residues. The CDR3 DNA follows: TGTGCTAGTGGTTTGTTCCGGACTAGCGGTTACAATGAGCAGTTCTTC. Its protein is CASGLFRTSGYNEQFF. The complete variable domain, with remaining parts taken from reference TRBV12-5 and TRBJ2-1, reads DARVTQTPRHKVTEMGQEVTMRCQPILGHNTVFWYRQTMMQGLELLAYFRNRAPLDDSGMPKDRFSAEMPDATLATLKIQPSEPRDSAVYFCASGLFRTSGYNEQFFGPGTRLTVL.

This clonotype was recorded at least ten times. This chain uses TRBV5-1 with TRBJ1-1; a weak D match, TRBD1 (5 bases). Germline loops: CDR1 SGHRS, CDR2 YFSETQ. Trimming left V 0 bases short and J 2 bases short, with 11 bases between. There are 15 residues in the CDR3. The CDR3 coding sequence is TGCGCCAGCAGCTTGGATGCAGGGATCAACACTGAAGCTTTCTTT. Residues: CASSLDAGINTEAFF.

With respect to this clonotype: Sequence at one end of the junction differs from germline and may be a read error. This chain connects TRBV27 to TRBJ2-3, with TRBD2 matching 7 bases. This CDR3 has 17 amino acids. CDR1 is MNHEY and CDR2 is SMNVEV in the germline V gene (reference sequence). The CDR3 loop is CATHARALAAAPDTQYF. The DNA for the CDR3 is TGTGCCACGCACGCCCGGGCCCTAGCGGCGGCCCCAGACACGCAGTATTTC.

This clonotype was observed a few times. The chain has TRBV18 and TRBJ1-3; possible D gene TRBD1, 6 bases. The germline gives CDR1 KGHSH, CDR2 LQKENI. The CDR3 totals 15 residues. The germline V and J ends were trimmed by 5 bases and 8 bases, with 19 bases remaining between them. Here the CDR3 reads CASSSYRESGDTIYF. The CDR3 nucleotides are TGTGCCAGCTCATCATACAGGGAGTCCGGAGACACCATATATTTT.

About this clonotype: A much larger clone sits a single nucleotide away, making a read error possible. CDR3 residues: CASSQTGGETQYF. CDR3 nucleotides: TGTGCCAGCAGTCAGACAGGGGGGGAGACCCAGTACTTC. V is TRBV27 and J is TRBJ2-5; 9 bases match TRBD1. With V trimmed by 5 bases and J by 5 bases, 3 bases remained unmatched. Germline V CDR1 and CDR2: MNHEY, SMNVEV (reference sequence). The CDR3 has 13 residues.

There are a few counts of this clonotype. V and J are TRBV6-5 and TRBJ1-1, with D possibly being TRBD1 (5 bases). The length of the CDR3 is 14 residues. Trimming removed 2 bases at V and 2 bases at J, with 9 bases between. The germline V gene has CDR1 MNHEY and CDR2 SVGAGI. CDR3 amino acids: CASSYPGPNTEAFF. The DNA of the CDR3 is TGTGCCAGCAGTTACCCGGGACCAAACACTGAAGCTTTCTTT.

At least ten counts were recorded for this clonotype. CDR3 sequence reads: CASSFAGSDTQYF. CDR3 coding DNA: TGTGCCAGCAGTTTCGCAGGGTCAGATACGCAGTATTTT. The chain joins TRBV2 to TRBJ2-3; weak D call: TRBD1 (5 bases). Germline-derived CDR1 and CDR2 are SNHLY and FYNNEI. The CDR3 runs to 13 residues. The ends were cut back, 5 bases at V and 4 bases at J, with 10 bases in the middle.

In regard to this clonotype: Relative to the germline gene, one junction end is altered; a read error may explain this. The J gene is TRBJ2-1, the V gene TRBV19; TRBD2 matches at 7 bases. The CDR3 is 15 amino acids. Per germline, CDR1 LNHDA and CDR2 SQIVND (reference sequence). CDR3 region: CASSKRGLADNEQSF. In DNA form, the CDR3 reads TGTGCCAGTAGTAAAAGAGGCCTAGCGGACAATGAGCAGTCCTTC.

In this sample, this clonotype turned up many times. This chain joins TRBV29-1 and TRBJ2-1; D remains unclear. V dropped 7 bases and J dropped 2 bases, with 15 bases sitting between them. The CDR3 covers 14 residues. Germline CDR1 SQVTM, CDR2 ANQGSEA. The DNA of the CDR3 is TGCAGCGCAGACATAGCAGTAACCTACAATGAGCAGTTCTTC. This gives the protein CSADIAVTYNEQFF.

Turning to this clonotype: A much larger clone is a single base away; this may be a read error. The rearrangement joins TRBV29-1 to TRBJ2-3, with a possible D match to TRBD1 (6 bases). Germline V lookup: CDR1 SQVTM, CDR2 ANQGSEA. Trimming left V 5 bases short and J 1 base short, with 13 bases between. The length of the CDR3 is 14 residues. CDR3 region: CSVSGVGGTDTQYF. The CDR3 coding sequence is TGCAGCGTTTCAGGGGTAGGAGGCACAGATACGCAGTATTTT.

The table lists this clonotype with a few counts. The chain is built from TRBV29-1 and TRBJ1-2; D gene unclear. The CDR3 consists of 15 residues. V lost 0 bases, J lost 4 bases, and 15 bases lay in between. Per germline, CDR1 SQVTM and CDR2 ANQGSEA. The CDR3 coding sequence is TGCAGCGTTGAAGATTCCCCCGGGCCTTCCTATGGCTACACCTTC. This encodes CSVEDSPGPSYGYTF.

In its sample, this clonotype was seen many times. V usage is TRBV7-9 and J usage is TRBJ1-5, with D perhaps matching TRBD1 (6 bases). Trimming stripped 4 bases from V and 6 bases from J, with 16 bases between. CDR1 is SEHNR, CDR2 FQNEAQ, per germline (reference sequence). This CDR3 region has 15 residues. The CDR3 nucleotides are TGTGCCAGCAGCTCCACAGGGTCTCTACGTCAGCCCCAGCATTTT. It translates to CASSSTGSLRQPQHF.

The table lists this clonotype with a few counts. This chain links TRBV7-9 with TRBJ2-1; tentatively, D is TRBD2 (8 bases). The CDR3 spans 16 residues. Per the germline V gene, CDR1 is SEHNR and CDR2 is FQNEAQ (reference sequence). With 5 bases removed from V and 8 bases from J, the gap between germline ends came to 22 bases. CDR3 sequence (DNA): TGTGCCAGCAGCCAAGGGGGCGGGGGGCTCGTCGATGAGCAGTTCTTC. It yields the protein CASSQGGGGLVDEQFF.

As regards this clonotype: Germline and junction disagree at one end, which may indicate a read error. V usage is TRBV10-2 and J usage is TRBJ2-1, with a possible D match to TRBD2 (6 bases). CDR1 and CDR2 (germline): WSHSY, SAAADI. The CDR3 covers 13 residues. The CDR3 sequence is CTSSAGSYNEQFF. Here the CDR3 DNA reads TGCACCAGCAGCGCCGGGAGTTACAATGAGCAGTTCTTC.